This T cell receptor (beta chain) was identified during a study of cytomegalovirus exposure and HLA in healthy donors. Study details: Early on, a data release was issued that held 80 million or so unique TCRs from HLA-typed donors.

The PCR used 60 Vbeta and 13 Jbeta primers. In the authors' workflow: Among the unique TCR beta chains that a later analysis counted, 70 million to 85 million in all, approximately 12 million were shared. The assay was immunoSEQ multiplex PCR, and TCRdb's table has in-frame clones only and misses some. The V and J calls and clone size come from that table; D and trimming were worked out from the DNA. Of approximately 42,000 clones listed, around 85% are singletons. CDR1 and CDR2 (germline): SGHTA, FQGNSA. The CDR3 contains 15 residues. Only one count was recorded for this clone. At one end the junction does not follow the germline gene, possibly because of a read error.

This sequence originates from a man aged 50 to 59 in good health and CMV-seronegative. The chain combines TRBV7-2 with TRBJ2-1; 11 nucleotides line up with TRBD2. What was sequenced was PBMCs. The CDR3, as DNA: TGTGCCAGCAGCTTAGGCACTAGCGGGAGCGGATCGGGGATCTTC. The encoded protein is CASSLGTSGSGSGIF.